This entry lists 25 T cell receptor beta chains sequenced from one sample in a study of blood T cell repertoires in COVID-19. Sequencing was performed with immunoSEQ multiplex PCR; in TCRdb, only in-frame clones are kept and a portion is missing. Of roughly 28,000 clones detected, approximately 86% appear once; the ten largest clones hold roughly 1.8%. The sample was peripheral blood. The receptors were sampled from a man older than 75 with active or convalescent COVID-19.

The chain couples TRBV2 to TRBJ1-1, with TRBD1 matching over 11 bases. Germline lookup yields CDR1 SNHLY and CDR2 FYNNEI. The CDR3 is 15 residues long. V lost 6 bases to trimming and J lost 1 base; unmatched junction nucleotides: 4. The CDR3 sequence: CASRADRGRNTEAFF. The CDR3 nucleotides are TGTGCCAGCAGAGCGGACAGGGGGCGGAACACTGAAGCTTTCTTT. The whole variable domain, remainder taken from reference TRBV2 and TRBJ1-1, is EPEVTQTPSHQVTQMGQEVILRCVPISNHLYFYWYRQILGQKVEFLVSFYNNEISEKSEIFDDQFSVERPDGSNFTLKIRSTKLEDSAMYFCASRADRGRNTEAFFGQGTRLTVV.

This chain joins TRBV27 and TRBJ1-2, with a possible D match to TRBD1 (5 bases). CDR3 length equals 15 residues. Germline V gene lookup returns CDR1 MNHEY and CDR2 SMNVEV (reference sequence). The V and J ends lost 2 bases and 4 bases respectively, with 14 bases between them. As DNA, the CDR3 is TGTGCCAGCAGTTTACAGGGAACCCCTACCTATGGCTACACCTTC. This codes for CASSLQGTPTYGYTF.

The chain has TRBV9 and TRBJ2-1; the D gene is possibly TRBD2 (6 bases). Germline CDR1 is SGDLS and CDR2 is YYNGEE. The CDR3 consists of 15 residues. V was shortened by 1 base and J by 3 bases, with 11 bases between the two germline ends. As DNA, the CDR3 is TGTGCCAGCAGCGTACTGCCTAGCGTCTACAATGAGCAGTTCTTC. As protein: CASSVLPSVYNEQFF. The whole variable domain, remainder taken from reference TRBV9 and TRBJ2-1, is DSGVTQTPKHLITATGQRVTLRCSPRSGDLSVYWYQQSLDQGLQFLIQYYNGEERAKGNILERFSAQQFPDLHSELNLSSLELGDSALYFCASSVLPSVYNEQFFGPGTRLTVL.

The genes are TRBV18 and TRBJ2-7; D gene ambiguous. Trimming pared 3 bases from V and 3 bases from J, leaving 9 bases between. The CDR3 loop spans 13 amino acids. Germline V gene lookup returns CDR1 KGHSH and CDR2 LQKENI. CDR3 protein: CASSPATYYEQYF. CDR3 bases: TGTGCCAGCTCACCCGCTACGTACTACGAGCAGTACTTC.

The chain employs TRBV27 and TRBJ1-1, with D unresolved. V was clipped by 5 bases and J by 4 bases, with 17 bases between them. Germline V gene sequence: CDR1 MNHEY, CDR2 SMNVEV (reference sequence). The CDR3 consists of 15 residues. The CDR3 nucleotides are TGTGCCAGCAGTCCACGACAAACGATGGGCACTGAAGCTTTCTTT. This translates into CASSPRQTMGTEAFF.

This chain joins TRBV7-2 and TRBJ1-3; TRBD1 matches at 7 bases. Germline V CDR1 and CDR2: SGHTA, FQGNSA. The CDR3 sequence is 15 residues long. V lost 3 bases to trimming and J lost 4 bases; unmatched junction nucleotides: 6. The CDR3 region has the DNA TGTGCCAGCAGCTTGAGGGGGCAGTCCGGAAACACCATATATTTT. This codes for CASSLRGQSGNTIYF. The entire variable domain, with the rest obtained from reference TRBV7-2 and TRBJ1-3, is as follows: GAGVSQSPSNKVTEKGKDVELRCDPISGHTALYWYRQSLGQGLEFLIYFQGNSAPDKSGLPSDRFSAERTGGSVSTLTIQRTQQEDSAVYLCASSLRGQSGNTIYFGEGSWLTVV.

This chain uses TRBV5-4 with TRBJ2-1, with TRBD2 matching 10 bases. V dropped 3 bases and J dropped 4; count of bases not matched to a gene: 4. This CDR3 has 15 amino acids. Germline values: CDR1 SGHNT, CDR2 YYREEE (reference sequence). The DNA of the CDR3 is TGTGCCAGCAGCTCCGGGACTAGCGCGTACAATGAGCAGTTCTTC. As protein: CASSSGTSAYNEQFF.

The J gene is TRBJ2-1, the V gene TRBV2, with D possibly matching TRBD1 (5 bases). Germline CDR1 is SNHLY and CDR2 is FYNNEI. The CDR3 consists of 14 residues. V lost 2 bases, J lost 7 bases, and 12 bases lay in between. This CDR3 reads CASSEQGLGNEQFF. CDR3 bases: TGTGCCAGCAGTGAACAGGGCCTAGGGAATGAGCAGTTCTTC. Drawing the rest from reference TRBV2 and TRBJ2-1, the complete variable domain is EPEVTQTPSHQVTQMGQEVILRCVPISNHLYFYWYRQILGQKVEFLVSFYNNEISEKSEIFDDQFSVERPDGSNFTLKIRSTKLEDSAMYFCASSEQGLGNEQFFGPGTRLTVL.

The chain has TRBV7-9 and TRBJ1-2; 7 bases align to TRBD1. V shed 0 bases, J shed 4 bases, and the junction held 8 bases outside the gene matches. The germline CDR1 and CDR2 sequences are SEHNR and FQNEAQ (reference sequence). This CDR3 spans 16 amino acids. CDR3 nucleotides: TGTGCCAGCAGCTTAGCCATTGGCAGGGGGTCCTATGGCTACACCTTC. Its protein product is CASSLAIGRGSYGYTF. The variable domain in full, with the rest retrieved from reference TRBV7-9 and TRBJ1-2, is DTGVSQNPRHKITKRGQNVTFRCDPISEHNRLYWYRQTLGQGPEFLTYFQNEAQLEKSRLLSDRFSAERPKGSFSTLEIQRTEQGDSAMYLCASSLAIGRGSYGYTFGSGTRLTVV.

The genes are TRBV3-1 (or the pseudogene TRBV3-2) and TRBJ1-2; 10 bases are shared with TRBD1. Germline V lookup: CDR1 LGHDT, CDR2 YNNKEL (reference sequence). The CDR3 is 12 amino acids. V shed 1 base and J 13 bases; nucleotides not matched to a gene: 3. The CDR3 loop is CASSQVGQGGTF. Written as DNA, the CDR3 is TGTGCCAGCAGCCAAGTAGGACAGGGGGGCACCTTC.

V usage is TRBV6-5 and J usage is TRBJ2-3; 9 bases are shared with TRBD1. The CDR3 has 15 residues. Germline V CDR1 and CDR2: MNHEY, SVGAGI. J gave up 4 bases and V 2 bases, and 4 bases lay outside the gene matches. This chain's CDR3 is CASSYEGQGADTQYF. Here the CDR3 DNA reads TGTGCCAGCAGTTACGAGGGACAGGGAGCAGATACGCAGTATTTT.

In this sample, this clone turned up once. The rearrangement uses TRBV19 and TRBJ2-5; TRBD2 matches 7 bases. Looked up from germline, CDR1 is LNHDA and CDR2 is SQIVND (reference sequence). The CDR3 spans 13 residues. Trimming took 6 bases from V and 2 from J; bases not matched to a gene: 3. The CDR3 DNA follows: TGTGCCAGTAGCAGACTAGCACAAGAGACCCAGTACTTC. It specifies CASSRLAQETQYF.

This chain links TRBV27 with TRBJ2-7; D gene unclear. This CDR3 contains 13 residues. The V and J ends lost 4 bases and 5 bases respectively, with 12 bases between them. CDR1 is MNHEY and CDR2 is SMNVEV in the germline V gene (reference sequence). The CDR3 region is CASSSYRNHEQYF. DNA of the CDR3: TGTGCCAGCAGTTCGTACAGAAACCACGAGCAGTACTTC.

The chain joins TRBV28 to TRBJ2-5, with 8 nucleotides matching TRBD2. In germline, CDR1 is MDHEN, CDR2 SYDVKM. J gave up 2 bases and V 5 bases, and 10 bases lay outside the gene matches. The CDR3 contains 16 residues. CDR3 residues: CASSVLAAGGQETQYF. The DNA of the CDR3 is TGTGCCAGCAGTGTACTCGCTGCGGGGGGACAAGAGACCCAGTACTTC.

The chain uses TRBV5-1 and TRBJ2-6; 9 nucleotides match TRBD1. J lost 2 bases, V lost 4 bases, and 10 bases had no gene match. The germline CDR1 and CDR2 sequences are SGHRS and YFSETQ. This CDR3 is 18 amino acids long. CDR3 sequence reads: CASSNDRTGEAGANVLTF. The CDR3 region has the DNA TGCGCCAGCAGCAACGATCGGACAGGGGAGGCTGGGGCCAACGTCCTGACTTTC.

The chain joins TRBV6-2 or TRBV6-3 to TRBJ2-3; 7 nucleotides align to TRBD2. Trimming at V came to 2 bases and at J to 4 bases, leaving 3 bases not matched to a gene. Germline loops: CDR1 MNHEY, CDR2 SVGEGT. The CDR3 runs to 14 residues. The CDR3 region is CASSYGAGADTQYF. In DNA form, the CDR3 reads TGTGCCAGCAGTTACGGGGCGGGGGCAGATACGCAGTATTTT.

The V call is TRBV5-1, the J call TRBJ1-2; 10 nucleotides line up with TRBD1. The trim removed 3 bases at V and 8 bases at J, leaving 10 bases unmatched. The CDR3 spans 15 residues. Germline CDR1 reads SGHRS; CDR2 reads YFSETQ. The DNA for the CDR3 is TGCGCCAGCAGCTGGGCGGAGGACAGGGGGGGCGGCTACACCTTC. Its translation: CASSWAEDRGGGYTF.

The V call is TRBV6-4, the J call TRBJ2-3, with a weak D call TRBD1 (5 bases). The germline gives CDR1 MRHNA, CDR2 SNTAGT. V was pared by 4 bases and J by 6 bases, with 11 bases between. The CDR3 covers 13 residues. The CDR3 loop is CASSGKQGDTQYF. The CDR3 nucleotides are TGTGCCAGCAGTGGTAAGCAGGGCGATACGCAGTATTTT.

The chain carries TRBV3-1 (or the pseudogene TRBV3-2) and TRBJ2-1; a weak D match, TRBD1 (5 bases). V was clipped by 1 base and J by 6 bases, with 19 bases between them. Germline assignment: CDR1 LGHDT and CDR2 YNNKEL (reference sequence). The CDR3 covers 17 residues. The CDR3 region has the DNA TGTGCCAGCAGCCAAGTGTCGCAGGGTTCAGTTTCCAATGAGCAGTTCTTC. As protein: CASSQVSQGSVSNEQFF.

The J gene is TRBJ2-2, the V gene TRBV6-5; maybe TRBD1 (7 bases). V was clipped by 8 bases and J by 4 bases, with 14 bases between them. Germline V gene lookup returns CDR1 MNHEY and CDR2 SVGAGI. This CDR3 is 14 amino acids long. The CDR3 reads CASFGGGGTGELFF. In DNA form, the CDR3 reads TGTGCCAGCTTCGGAGGGGGCGGCACCGGGGAGCTGTTTTTT.

This chain uses TRBV15 with TRBJ2-5, with TRBD2 as a possible D gene (6 bases). The germline CDR1 and CDR2 sequences are LNHNV and YYDKDF (reference sequence). V lost 1 base to trimming and J lost 5 bases, with 26 bases between them. The CDR3 extends over 19 amino acids. This CDR3 reads CATSRGSAGTVFESETQYF. CDR3 bases: TGTGCCACCAGCAGAGGTAGCGCGGGGACGGTGTTTGAATCGGAGACCCAGTACTTC. Looking up the rest from reference TRBV15 and TRBJ2-5 gives the full variable domain: DAMVIQNPRYQVTQFGKPVTLSCSQTLNHNVMYWYQQKSSQAPKLLFHYYDKDFNNEADTPDNFQSRRPNTSFCFLDIRSPGLGDTAMYLCATSRGSAGTVFESETQYFGPGTRLLVL.

The J gene is TRBJ1-2, the V gene TRBV6-5, with a weak D call TRBD1 (5 bases). The germline gives CDR1 MNHEY, CDR2 SVGAGI. V lost 4 bases, J lost 5 bases, and 14 bases lay in between. This CDR3 is built from 14 residues. The CDR3 sequence: CASSSLRRAYGYTF. The CDR3 coding sequence is TGTGCCAGCAGTTCGCTCCGCAGGGCGTATGGCTACACCTTC.

The chain uses TRBV3-1 (or the pseudogene TRBV3-2) and TRBJ2-1; weak D call: TRBD2 (6 bases). The CDR3 consists of 15 residues. Trimming cost V 4 bases and J 6 bases, with 16 bases left between them. The germline V gene has CDR1 LGHDT and CDR2 YNNKEL (reference sequence). Here the CDR3 DNA reads TGTGCCAGCAGCCCCCCCGGGAGCCGGGGCAATGAGCAGTTCTTC. Its translation: CASSPPGSRGNEQFF.

CDR3 residues: CASSVTSGAWDEQFF. DNA for the CDR3: TGTGCCAGCAGCGTTACTAGCGGGGCTTGGGATGAGCAGTTCTTC. This sequence joins TRBV6-5 and TRBJ2-1; 10 bases are shared with TRBD2. In germline, CDR1 is MNHEY, CDR2 SVGAGI. V gave up 6 bases and J gave up 8 bases; unmatched junction bases: 10. This CDR3 contains 15 residues.

V and J are TRBV3-1 (or the pseudogene TRBV3-2) and TRBJ1-1, with D possibly TRBD1 on 5 matching bases. The CDR3 runs to 15 residues. CDR1 is LGHDT and CDR2 is YNNKEL in the germline V gene (reference sequence). V shed 0 bases and J shed 4 bases, with 12 bases lying between them. This CDR3 reads CASSQDIRVGTEAFF. DNA for the CDR3: TGTGCCAGCAGCCAAGATATCAGGGTGGGCACTGAAGCTTTCTTT.